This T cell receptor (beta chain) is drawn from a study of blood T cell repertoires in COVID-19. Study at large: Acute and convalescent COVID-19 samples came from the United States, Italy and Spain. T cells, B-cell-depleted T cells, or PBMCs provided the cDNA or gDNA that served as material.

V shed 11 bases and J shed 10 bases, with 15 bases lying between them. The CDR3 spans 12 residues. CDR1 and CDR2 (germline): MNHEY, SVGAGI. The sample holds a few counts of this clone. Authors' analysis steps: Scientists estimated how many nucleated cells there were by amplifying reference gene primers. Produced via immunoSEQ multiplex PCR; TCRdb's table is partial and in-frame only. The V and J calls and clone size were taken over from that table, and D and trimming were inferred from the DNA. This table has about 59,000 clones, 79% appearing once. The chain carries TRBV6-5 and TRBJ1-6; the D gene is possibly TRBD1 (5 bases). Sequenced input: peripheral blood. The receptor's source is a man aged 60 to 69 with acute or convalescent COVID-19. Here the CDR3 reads CASGPIRSPLHF. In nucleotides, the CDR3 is TGTGCCTCAGGGCCGATTCGGTCACCCCTCCACTTT.